A selection of T cell receptor beta chains follows, all from one sample in a study of human T cells and chemical hapten exposure. Each CDR3 protein gets one entry after TCRdb re-called the RACE reads with MiXCR. This table holds 350,000 or so distinct CDR3 sequences, approximately 6.9% found once. Specimen: whole blood, collected in connection with sensitization to the hapten diphenylcyclopropenone (DPC). These receptors were collected from a woman under 30 with alopecia areata. Some clones in this sample may be carry-over from other donors' samples. The CDR3 runs from the conserved cysteine through the conserved F or W. D genes are given only for firm matches. Not all rows give a size; the values are once, few, many and, for expanded clones, a class.

size: many; D: TRBD2; J: TRBJ2-1; V: TRBV28; CDR3: CASRTGTSEVRLF; DNA: TGTGCCAGCAGGACCGGGACTAGCGAGGTCAGGCTCTTC
size: few; D: NA; J: TRBJ1-1; V: TRBV6-1; CDR3: CASLLGSEAFF; DNA: TGTGCCAGCTTACTGGGGAGTGAAGCTTTCTTT
size: NA; D: NA; J: TRBJ1-1; V: TRBV6-6; CDR3: CASSLKQGMGTEAFF; DNA: TGTGCCAGCAGTTTAAAACAGGGAATGGGCACTGAAGCTTTCTTT
size: few; D: NA; J: TRBJ2-5; V: TRBV20-1; CDR3: CSASLTGFIAETQYF; DNA: TGCAGTGCTTCGCTTACAGGGTTTATCGCGGAGACCCAGTACTTC
size: few; D: NA; J: TRBJ1-4; V: TRBV6-2/TRBV6-3; CDR3: CASRDGMGEKLFF; DNA: TGTGCCAGCAGGGACGGAATGGGCGAAAAACTGTTTTTT
size: NA; D: NA; J: TRBJ1-2; V: TRBV20-1; CDR3: CSALLRSYGYTF; DNA: TGCAGTGCTCTCCTCAGAAGCTATGGCTACACCTTC
size: few; D: NA; J: TRBJ2-7; V: TRBV29-1; CDR3: CSVGATVSSYEQYF; DNA: TGCAGCGTTGGAGCGACAGTTTCCTCCTACGAGCAGTACTTC
size: few; D: TRBD1; J: TRBJ1-6; V: TRBV4-3; CDR3: CASSQDFEDRGSYDNSPLHF; DNA: TGCGCCAGCAGCCAAGATTTTGAGGACAGGGGCTCGTATGATAATTCACCCCTCCACTTT
size: NA; D: NA; J: TRBJ2-7; V: TRBV6-5; CDR3: CASSHYDPILPYYEQYF; DNA: TGTGCCAGCAGTCATTATGACCCAATCTTACCGTACTACGAGCAGTACTTC
size: few; D: NA; J: TRBJ2-7; V: TRBV3-1; CDR3: CASSHRGFGEQYF; DNA: TGTGCCAGCAGCCATCGGGGGTTCGGCGAGCAGTACTTC
size: NA; D: NA; J: TRBJ2-7; V: TRBV5-5; CDR3: CASSFLPSSYEQYF; DNA: TGTGCCAGCAGCTTTCTCCCCAGCTCCTACGAGCAGTACTTC
size: NA; D: TRBD1; J: TRBJ1-4; V: TRBV20-1; CDR3: CSAKRMTGSHSTNEKLFF; DNA: TGCAGTGCGAAACGGATGACAGGGTCTCACTCAACTAATGAAAAACTGTTTTTT
size: NA; D: NA; J: TRBJ2-1; V: TRBV20-1; CDR3: CSAILSSYNEQFF; DNA: TGCAGTGCTATACTTTCCTCCTACAATGAGCAGTTCTTC
size: NA; D: NA; J: TRBJ2-1; V: TRBV29-1; CDR3: CSVATNEQFF; DNA: TGCAGCGTTGCAACAAATGAGCAGTTCTTC
size: NA; D: NA; J: TRBJ2-3; V: TRBV29-1; CDR3: CSIQGRISDTQYF; DNA: TGCAGTATACAGGGACGGATTTCTGATACGCAGTATTTT
size: many; D: NA; J: TRBJ2-1; V: TRBV5-1; CDR3: CASSLPGASYNEQFF; DNA: TGCGCCAGCAGCTTACCGGGGGCCTCCTACAATGAGCAGTTCTTC
size: many; D: TRBD1; J: TRBJ1-5; V: TRBV6-5; CDR3: CASSYYRGGQPQHF; DNA: TGTGCCAGCAGTTACTACAGGGGTGGCCAGCCCCAGCATTTT
size: few; D: NA; J: TRBJ1-3; V: TRBV9; CDR3: CASSADRSSGNTIYF; DNA: TGTGCCAGCAGCGCCGACAGGTCCTCTGGAAACACCATATATTTT
size: few; D: NA; J: TRBJ2-1; V: TRBV20-1; CDR3: CSARGFNEQFF; DNA: TGCAGTGCTAGGGGGTTCAATGAGCAGTTCTTC
size: few; D: NA; J: TRBJ2-3; V: TRBV4-3; CDR3: CASSQETATSTDTQYF; DNA: TGCGCCAGCAGCCAAGAAACTGCGACTAGCACAGATACGCAGTATTTT
size: many; D: NA; J: TRBJ2-6; V: TRBV7-9; CDR3: CASSRPTRVPGANVLTF; DNA: TGTGCCAGCAGCCGTCCAACCAGGGTCCCTGGGGCCAACGTCCTGACTTTC
size: many; D: NA; J: TRBJ2-3; V: TRBV6-2/TRBV6-3; CDR3: CASSYMSTDTQYF; DNA: TGTGCCAGCAGTTACATGAGCACAGATACGCAGTATTTT
size: few; D: NA; J: TRBJ1-5; V: TRBV7-9; CDR3: CASSLGGVDQPQHF; DNA: TGTGCCAGCAGCTTAGGGGGAGTCGATCAGCCCCAGCATTTT
size: NA; D: NA; J: TRBJ1-3; V: TRBV12-3/TRBV12-4; CDR3: CASSPGSAGTIYF; DNA: TGTGCCAGCAGTCCGGGGTCCGCCGGCACCATATATTTT
size: many; D: NA; J: TRBJ2-5; V: TRBV5-1; CDR3: CASNGGETQYF; DNA: TGCGCCAGCAACGGGGGAGAGACCCAGTACTTC
size: NA; D: NA; J: TRBJ2-7; V: TRBV5-1; CDR3: CASSLEAGRRSEQYF; DNA: TGCGCCAGCAGCTTGGAGGCAGGCCGACGGTCCGAGCAGTACTTC
size: NA; D: NA; J: TRBJ1-1; V: TRBV3-1; CDR3: CASSRRTARGTEAFF; DNA: TGTGCCAGCAGCCGTCGGACGGCTCGGGGCACTGAAGCTTTCTTT
size: NA; D: TRBD1; J: TRBJ1-2; V: TRBV4-2; CDR3: CASSQAGQVSNYGYTF; DNA: TGTGCCAGCAGCCAGGCGGGACAGGTATCGAACTATGGCTACACCTTC
size: few; D: TRBD1; J: TRBJ1-1; V: TRBV3-1; CDR3: CASSQEGQYTEAFF; DNA: TGTGCCAGCAGCCAAGAGGGACAGTATACTGAAGCTTTCTTT
size: NA; D: TRBD2; J: TRBJ2-2; V: TRBV7-9; CDR3: CASSPPGRAGRTGELFF; DNA: TGTGCCAGCAGCCCGCCGGGGAGGGCAGGCAGAACCGGGGAGCTGTTTTTT
size: NA; D: NA; J: TRBJ1-1; V: TRBV3-1; CDR3: CASSLPLGTEAFF; DNA: TGTGCCAGCAGCCTTCCCTTGGGGACTGAAGCTTTCTTT
size: few; D: TRBD2; J: TRBJ2-2; V: TRBV12-3/TRBV12-4; CDR3: CASSLGLADLSGELFF; DNA: TGTGCCAGCAGTTTAGGACTAGCGGACTTGAGCGGGGAGCTGTTTTTT
size: NA; D: NA; J: TRBJ1-2; V: TRBV7-9; CDR3: CASEPTVNYGYTF; DNA: TGTGCCAGCGAACCCACAGTTAACTATGGCTACACCTTC
size: NA; D: NA; J: TRBJ2-3; V: TRBV20-1; CDR3: CSAKVHGVADTQYF; DNA: TGCAGTGCTAAAGTTCACGGGGTGGCAGATACGCAGTATTTT
size: many; D: NA; J: TRBJ2-1; V: TRBV5-1; CDR3: CASSTGQIGFNNEQFF; DNA: TGCGCCAGCAGCACAGGACAGATTGGATTCAACAATGAGCAGTTCTTC
size: few; D: NA; J: TRBJ2-7; V: TRBV20-1; CDR3: CSARPSLPPYEQYF; DNA: TGCAGTGCTAGACCCTCGCTCCCACCTTACGAGCAGTACTTC
size: NA; D: TRBD1; J: TRBJ1-5; V: TRBV29-1; CDR3: CSVYDRGSQPQHF; DNA: TGCAGCGTTTACGACAGGGGGTCGCAGCCCCAGCATTTT
size: once; D: NA; J: TRBJ1-1; V: TRBV6-2/TRBV6-3; CDR3: CASSYEQWMNTEAFF; DNA: TGTGCCAGCAGTTACGAACAGTGGATGAACACTGAAGCTTTCTTT
size: NA; D: TRBD1; J: TRBJ1-2; V: TRBV6-6; CDR3: CASSQGVHGYTF; DNA: TGTGCCAGCAGCCAGGGGGTGCACGGCTACACCTTC
size: NA; D: NA; J: TRBJ2-6; V: TRBV6-2/TRBV6-3; CDR3: CASGKRRSGANVLTF; DNA: TGTGCCAGCGGAAAAAGAAGGTCTGGGGCCAACGTCCTGACTTTC
size: NA; D: NA; J: TRBJ1-1; V: TRBV6-6; CDR3: CASSYSHQNSEAFF; DNA: TGTGCCAGCAGTTACTCCCATCAGAACTCTGAAGCTTTCTTT
size: NA; D: NA; J: TRBJ2-7; V: TRBV28; CDR3: CASGGGFYEQYF; DNA: TGTGCCAGCGGTGGGGGGTTCTACGAGCAGTACTTC
size: many; D: TRBD2; J: TRBJ2-7; V: TRBV4-2; CDR3: CASSQETRGGLSF; DNA: TGTGCCAGCAGCCAAGAGACGCGGGGGGGCCTGAGCTTC
size: few; D: NA; J: TRBJ2-7; V: TRBV5-5; CDR3: CASSLYPGYEQYF; DNA: TGTGCCAGCAGCTTGTATCCGGGCTACGAGCAGTACTTC
size: many; D: NA; J: TRBJ2-5; V: TRBV27; CDR3: CASSELAGYQETQYF; DNA: TGTGCCAGCTCCGAGCTAGCCGGGTACCAAGAGACCCAGTACTTC
size: NA; D: TRBD1; J: TRBJ1-6; V: TRBV7-9; CDR3: CASSSRTGGVSPLHF; DNA: TGTGCCAGCAGCTCTCGCACAGGGGGCGTATCACCCCTCCACTTT
size: many; D: NA; J: TRBJ2-3; V: TRBV7-2; CDR3: CASRRTLTSTDTQYF; DNA: TGTGCCAGCAGGCGGACCCTTACTAGCACAGATACGCAGTATTTT
size: NA; D: NA; J: TRBJ2-3; V: TRBV5-1; CDR3: CASSLGSSVTDTQYF; DNA: TGCGCCAGCAGCTTGGGCTCTAGCGTCACAGATACGCAGTATTTT
size: NA; D: NA; J: TRBJ2-7; V: TRBV10-3; CDR3: CAISESGTYEQYF; DNA: TGTGCCATCAGTGAGTCCGGGACCTACGAGCAGTACTTC
size: many; D: NA; J: TRBJ1-4; V: TRBV25-1; CDR3: CASSDASAGEEKLFF; DNA: TGTGCCAGCAGTGATGCCTCCGCGGGGGAAGAAAAACTGTTTTTT
size: NA; D: NA; J: TRBJ1-1; V: TRBV20-1; CDR3: CSAESRERGTEAFF; DNA: TGCAGTGCGGAATCACGGGAGAGGGGCACTGAAGCTTTCTTT
size: NA; D: TRBD1; J: TRBJ2-6; V: TRBV3-1; CDR3: CASSHPGTGNVLTF; DNA: TGTGCCAGCAGCCACCCGGGGACAGGTAACGTCCTGACTTTC
size: many; D: NA; J: TRBJ1-6; V: TRBV3-1; CDR3: CASSQGGGSPLHF; DNA: TGTGCCAGCAGCCAAGGGGGTGGATCACCCCTCCACTTT
size: NA; D: NA; J: TRBJ1-3; V: TRBV27; CDR3: CASSLHREGNTIYF; DNA: TGTGCCAGCAGTTTACACAGGGAGGGAAACACCATATATTTT
size: few; D: NA; J: TRBJ2-1; V: TRBV7-9; CDR3: CASSPGANGGEQFF; DNA: TGTGCCAGCAGCCCCGGGGCCAACGGGGGTGAGCAGTTCTTC
size: NA; D: TRBD1; J: TRBJ1-5; V: TRBV5-5; CDR3: CASSLGPTSGGLQPQHF; DNA: TGTGCCAGCAGCTTGGGCCCCACCTCAGGGGGCCTTCAGCCCCAGCATTTT